The sequence of this T cell receptor beta chain was determined in a study of blood T cell repertoires in COVID-19. Study at large: Nucleic acid was either cDNA or gDNA, and it came from T cells, B-cell-depleted T cells, or PBMCs.

Original methodology: How many nucleated cells were present was estimated from reference gene primer amplification. Clones were sequenced by immunoSEQ multiplex PCR, and TCRdb holds only the in-frame ones, with some missing. V and J calls and clone size are as listed in that table; D and trimming were resolved from the DNA. The sample has fewer than 350,000 clones, 85% to 95% seen once. Trimming took off 0 bases at V and 8 bases at J, with 5 bases between the two ends. The CDR3 is 13 amino acids. Per the germline V gene, CDR1 is MDHEN and CDR2 is SYDVKM. Adults between roughly 18 and 95 years of age took part from approximately 24 US areas. Clinical history reported by participants formed the basis on which cohorts were assigned.

The chain joins TRBV28 to TRBJ1-6, with D unresolved. The sequence was obtained from a man in his forties who had been exposed to COVID-19. The source material was PBMCs or T cells enriched from blood (not recorded which). CDR3 nucleotides: TGTGCCAGCAGTTTATGGCAGGATTCACCCCTCCACTTT. The encoded protein is CASSLWQDSPLHF.